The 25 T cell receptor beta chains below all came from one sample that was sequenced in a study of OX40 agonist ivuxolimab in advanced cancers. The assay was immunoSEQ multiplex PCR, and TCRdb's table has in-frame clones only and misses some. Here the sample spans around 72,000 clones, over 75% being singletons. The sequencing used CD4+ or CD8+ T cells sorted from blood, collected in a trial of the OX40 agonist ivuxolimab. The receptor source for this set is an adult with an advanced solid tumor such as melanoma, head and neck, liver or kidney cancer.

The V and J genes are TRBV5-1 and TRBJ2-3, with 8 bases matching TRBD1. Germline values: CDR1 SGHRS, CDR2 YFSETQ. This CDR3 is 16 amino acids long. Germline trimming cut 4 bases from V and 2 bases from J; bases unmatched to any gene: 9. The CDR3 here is CASSTRPGQATDTQYF. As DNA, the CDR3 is TGCGCCAGCAGCACCCGACCGGGACAGGCCACAGATACGCAGTATTTT.

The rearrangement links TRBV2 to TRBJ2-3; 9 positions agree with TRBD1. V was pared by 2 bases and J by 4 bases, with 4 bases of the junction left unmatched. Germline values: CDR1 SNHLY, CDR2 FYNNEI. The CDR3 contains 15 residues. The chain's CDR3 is CASSEQGQGADTQYF. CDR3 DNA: TGTGCCAGCAGTGAACAGGGACAGGGTGCAGATACGCAGTATTTT.

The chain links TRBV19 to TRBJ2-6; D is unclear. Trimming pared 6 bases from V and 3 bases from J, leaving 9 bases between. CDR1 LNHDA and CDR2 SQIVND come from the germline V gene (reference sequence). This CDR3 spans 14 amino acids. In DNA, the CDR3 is TGTGCCAGTAGCCCCTGGGGTGGGGCCAACGTCCTGACTTTC. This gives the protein CASSPWGGANVLTF.

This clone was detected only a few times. The CDR3 protein is CASSYDRANTEAFF. The CDR3 nucleotides are TGTGCCAGCAGTTATGACAGGGCGAACACTGAAGCTTTCTTT. V and J are TRBV5-4 and TRBJ1-1; TRBD1 agrees at 7 bases. This CDR3 contains 14 residues. V was pared by 5 bases and J by 1 base, with 5 bases of the junction left unmatched. Germline assignment: CDR1 SGHNT and CDR2 YYREEE (reference sequence).

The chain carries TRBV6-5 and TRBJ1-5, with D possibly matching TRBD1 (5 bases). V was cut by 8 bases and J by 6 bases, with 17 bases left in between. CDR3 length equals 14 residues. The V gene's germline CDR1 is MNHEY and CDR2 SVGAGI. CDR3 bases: TGTGCCAGCCAACCGAGGGGTTGGGGTCAGCCCCAGCATTTT. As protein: CASQPRGWGQPQHF.

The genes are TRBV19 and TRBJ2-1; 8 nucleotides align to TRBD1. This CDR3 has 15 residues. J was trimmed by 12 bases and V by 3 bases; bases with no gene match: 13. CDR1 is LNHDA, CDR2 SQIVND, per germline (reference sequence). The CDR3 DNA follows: TGTGCCAGTAGTATTTCCAGGACAGGGACGTTGGGGCAGTTCTTC. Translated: CASSISRTGTLGQFF.

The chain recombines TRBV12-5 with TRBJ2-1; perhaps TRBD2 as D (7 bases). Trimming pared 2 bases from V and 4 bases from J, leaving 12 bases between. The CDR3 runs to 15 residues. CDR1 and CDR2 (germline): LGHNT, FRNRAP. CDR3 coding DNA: TGTGCTAGTGGTTTGAGGGGGGGCGGATACAATGAGCAGTTCTTC. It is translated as CASGLRGGGYNEQFF. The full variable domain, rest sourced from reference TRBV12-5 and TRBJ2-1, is DARVTQTPRHKVTEMGQEVTMRCQPILGHNTVFWYRQTMMQGLELLAYFRNRAPLDDSGMPKDRFSAEMPDATLATLKIQPSEPRDSAVYFCASGLRGGGYNEQFFGPGTRLTVL.

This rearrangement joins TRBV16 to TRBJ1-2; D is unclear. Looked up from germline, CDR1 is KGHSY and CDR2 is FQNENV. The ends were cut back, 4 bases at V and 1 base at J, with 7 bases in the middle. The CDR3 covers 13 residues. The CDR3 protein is CASSRGSNYGYTF. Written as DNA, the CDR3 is TGTGCCAGCAGCCGTGGGAGTAACTATGGCTACACCTTC.

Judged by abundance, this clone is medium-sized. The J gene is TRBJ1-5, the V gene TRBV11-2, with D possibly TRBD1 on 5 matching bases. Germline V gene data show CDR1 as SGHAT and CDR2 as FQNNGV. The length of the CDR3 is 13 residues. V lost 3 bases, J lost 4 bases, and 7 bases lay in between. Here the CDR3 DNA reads TGTGCCAGCAGCTTGACAGAAAATCAGCCCCAGCATTTT. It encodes CASSLTENQPQHF.

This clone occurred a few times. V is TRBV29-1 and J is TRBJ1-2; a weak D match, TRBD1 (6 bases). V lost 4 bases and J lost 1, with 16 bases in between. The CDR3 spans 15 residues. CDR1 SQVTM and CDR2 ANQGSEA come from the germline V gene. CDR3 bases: TGCAGCGTTGCCCACGGGACACCTCTTAACTATGGCTACACCTTC. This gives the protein CSVAHGTPLNYGYTF.

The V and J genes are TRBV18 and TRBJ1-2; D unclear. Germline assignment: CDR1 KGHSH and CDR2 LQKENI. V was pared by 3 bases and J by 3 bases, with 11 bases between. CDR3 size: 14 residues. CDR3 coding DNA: TGTGCCAGCTCACCTCAGAAAGGATACTATGGCTACACCTTC. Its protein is CASSPQKGYYGYTF.

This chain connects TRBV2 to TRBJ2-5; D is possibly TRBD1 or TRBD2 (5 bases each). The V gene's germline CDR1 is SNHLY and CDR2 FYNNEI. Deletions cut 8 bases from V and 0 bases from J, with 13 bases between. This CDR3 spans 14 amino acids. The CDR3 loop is CASGETEYQETQYF. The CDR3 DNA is TGTGCCAGCGGGGAGACAGAGTACCAAGAGACCCAGTACTTC.

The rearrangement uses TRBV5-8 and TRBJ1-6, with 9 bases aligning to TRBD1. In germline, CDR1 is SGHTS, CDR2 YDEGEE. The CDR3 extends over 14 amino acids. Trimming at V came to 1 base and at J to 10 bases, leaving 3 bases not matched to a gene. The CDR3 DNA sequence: TGTGCCAGCAGCTTGTACAGGGGGCGATCACCCCTCCACTTT. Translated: CASSLYRGRSPLHF.

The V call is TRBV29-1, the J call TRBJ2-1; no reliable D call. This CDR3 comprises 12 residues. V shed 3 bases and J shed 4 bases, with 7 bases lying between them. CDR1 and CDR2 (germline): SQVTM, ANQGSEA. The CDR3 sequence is CSVDLQYNEQFF. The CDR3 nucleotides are TGCAGCGTTGACCTACAGTACAATGAGCAGTTCTTC.

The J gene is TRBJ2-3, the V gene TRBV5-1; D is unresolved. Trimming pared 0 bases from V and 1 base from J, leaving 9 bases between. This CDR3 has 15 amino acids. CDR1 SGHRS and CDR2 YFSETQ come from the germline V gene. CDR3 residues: CASSLAAFGTDTQYF. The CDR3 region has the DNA TGCGCCAGCAGCTTGGCTGCGTTCGGCACAGATACGCAGTATTTT.

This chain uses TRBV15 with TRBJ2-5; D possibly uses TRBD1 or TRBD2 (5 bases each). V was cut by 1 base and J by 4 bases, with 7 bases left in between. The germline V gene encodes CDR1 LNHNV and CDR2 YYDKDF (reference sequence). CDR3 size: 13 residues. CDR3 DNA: TGTGCCACCAGCAGAGGGGACGGAGAGACCCAGTACTTC. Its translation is CATSRGDGETQYF.

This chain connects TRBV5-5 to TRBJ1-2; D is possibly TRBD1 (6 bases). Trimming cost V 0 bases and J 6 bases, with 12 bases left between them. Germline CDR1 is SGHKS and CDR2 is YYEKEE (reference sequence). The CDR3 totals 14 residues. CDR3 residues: CASSLVTGDNGYTF. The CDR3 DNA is TGTGCCAGCAGCTTGGTGACAGGTGACAATGGCTACACCTTC. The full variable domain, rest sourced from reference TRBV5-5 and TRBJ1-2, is DAGVTQSPTHLIKTRGQQVTLRCSPISGHKSVSWYQQVLGQGPQFIFQYYEKEERGRGNFPDRFSARQFPNYSSELNVNALLLGDSALYLCASSLVTGDNGYTFGSGTRLTVV.

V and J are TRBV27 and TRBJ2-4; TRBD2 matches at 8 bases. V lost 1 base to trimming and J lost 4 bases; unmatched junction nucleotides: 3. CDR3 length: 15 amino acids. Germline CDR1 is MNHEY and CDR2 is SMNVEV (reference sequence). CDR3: CASSLFGTSKNIQYF. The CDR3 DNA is TGTGCCAGCAGTTTATTTGGGACTAGTAAAAACATTCAGTACTTC.

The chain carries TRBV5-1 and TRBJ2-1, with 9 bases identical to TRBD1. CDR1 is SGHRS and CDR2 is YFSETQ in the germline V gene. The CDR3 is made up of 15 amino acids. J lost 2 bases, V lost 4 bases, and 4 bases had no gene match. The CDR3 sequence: CASSQDRGAYNEQFF. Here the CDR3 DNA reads TGCGCCAGCAGCCAGGACAGGGGAGCCTACAATGAGCAGTTCTTC.

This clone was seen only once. Here the CDR3 reads CASSLVGVGNTIYF. The CDR3 region has the DNA TGTGCCAGCAGCTTAGTAGGGGTTGGAAACACCATATATTTT. V and J are TRBV11-2 and TRBJ1-3; D is perhaps TRBD1 (5 bases). V lost 1 base to trimming and J lost 3 bases, with 7 bases between them. Germline values: CDR1 SGHAT, CDR2 FQNNGV. The CDR3 is made up of 14 amino acids.

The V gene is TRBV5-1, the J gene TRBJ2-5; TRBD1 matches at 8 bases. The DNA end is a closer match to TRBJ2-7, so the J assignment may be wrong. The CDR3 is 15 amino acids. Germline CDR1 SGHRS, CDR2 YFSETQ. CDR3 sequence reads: CASSVLPGQGGEQYF. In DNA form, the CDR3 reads TGCGCCAGCAGCGTCCTGCCCGGACAGGGCGGCGAGCAGTACTTC.

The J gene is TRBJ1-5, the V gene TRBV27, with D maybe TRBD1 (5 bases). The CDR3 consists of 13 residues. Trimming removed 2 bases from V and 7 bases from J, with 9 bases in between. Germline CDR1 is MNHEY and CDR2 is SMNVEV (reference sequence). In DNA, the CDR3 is TGTGCCAGCAGTTTAGCGGACAACCAGCCCCAGCATTTT. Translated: CASSLADNQPQHF.

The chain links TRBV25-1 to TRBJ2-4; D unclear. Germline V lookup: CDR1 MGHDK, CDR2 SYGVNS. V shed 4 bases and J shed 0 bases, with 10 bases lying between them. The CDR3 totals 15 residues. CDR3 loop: CASSGAGEAKNIQYF. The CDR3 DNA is TGTGCCAGCAGTGGGGCAGGTGAAGCCAAAAACATTCAGTACTTC.

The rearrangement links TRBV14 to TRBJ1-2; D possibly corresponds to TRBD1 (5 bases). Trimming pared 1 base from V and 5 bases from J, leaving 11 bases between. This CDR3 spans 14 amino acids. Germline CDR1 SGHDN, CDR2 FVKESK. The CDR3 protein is CASSQGVRVYGYTF. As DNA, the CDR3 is TGTGCCAGCAGCCAAGGAGTCAGGGTGTATGGCTACACCTTC.

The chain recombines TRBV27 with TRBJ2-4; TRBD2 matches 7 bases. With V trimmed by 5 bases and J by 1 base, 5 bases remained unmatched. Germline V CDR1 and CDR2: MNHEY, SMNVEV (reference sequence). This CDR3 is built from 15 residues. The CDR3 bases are TGTGCCAGCAGTCCTTGGGGGGGGGCCAAAAACATTCAGTACTTC. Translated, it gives CASSPWGGAKNIQYF.